Below, 4 T cell receptor beta chains from the same sample are listed, as sequenced in a study of T-cell memory formation after mild COVID-19. TCRdb processed the 5' RACE reads anew with MiXCR; each CDR3 protein has one entry. This sample has 250,000 to 350,000 distinct CDR3 sequences, with approximately 19% found just once. The sequenced material came from PBMCs or a T cell subset sorted from them (not recorded which). These receptors were collected from a man between 18 and 35 years old who had mild COVID-19 (a few samples of this study predate the infection). Cell type and time point are not known.

This chain links TRBV7-3 with TRBJ1-2; D is perhaps TRBD1 (5 bases). V lost 4 bases to trimming and J lost 8 bases, with 14 bases between them. Germline V gene data show CDR1 as SGHTA and CDR2 as FQGTGA. This CDR3 spans 13 amino acids. CDR3 DNA sequence: TGTGCCAGCAGCTCGGGACCTAGGGGCGGCTACACCTTC. Translating gives CASSSGPRGGYTF.

The chain joins TRBV20-1 to TRBJ2-1; D not certain. The CDR3 has 11 amino acids. Germline loops: CDR1 DFQATT, CDR2 SNEGSKA (reference sequence). With 6 bases removed from V and 7 bases from J, the gap between germline ends came to 10 bases. The CDR3, as DNA: TGCAGTGCCTCCGCGCAGAATGAGCAGTTCTTC. This codes for CSASAQNEQFF.

This clonotype was observed a handful of times. V and J are TRBV10-2 and TRBJ2-7; D possibly matches TRBD1 or TRBD2 (5 bases each). V was trimmed by 5 bases and J by 0 bases, leaving 23 bases between them. CDR1 is WSHSY and CDR2 is SAAADI in the germline V gene. The CDR3 has 18 amino acids. The DNA for the CDR3 is TGCGCCAGCAGTCGCCCACCCCGTATTGGGACGGACTCCTACGAGCAGTACGTC. As protein: CASSRPPRIGTDSYEQYV.

CDR3 loop: CSAQGGIQETQYF. For the CDR3, the DNA is TGCAGCGCCCAGGGAGGGATCCAAGAGACCCAGTACTTC. J is TRBJ2-5 and V is TRBV29-1, with 7 bases fitting TRBD2. Germline V gene data show CDR1 as SQVTM and CDR2 as ANQGSEA. The V and J ends lost 7 bases and 1 base, in that order; junction bases with no gene match: 6. CDR3 size: 13 residues.